These T cell receptor beta chains were read from a single sample in a study of T cell repertoires in ileal Crohn's disease. Only in-frame clones appear in the TCRdb table, and some are missing; sequencing was by immunoSEQ multiplex PCR. The table shows some 12,000 clones, with 70% to 80% occurring only once. The sample comprised ileal tissue. The receptors originated from an adult with Crohn's disease. The CDR3 runs from the conserved cysteine through the conserved F or W. Each record gives: clone size, D gene, V gene, J gene, CDR3 protein, CDR3 DNA. A D gene is named only where the DNA matches it firmly. Not every row has a clone size; where given, it reads once, few, many or a size class.

once	TRBD2	TRBV5-4	TRBJ2-7	CASSLGLAGMSSYEQYF	TGTGCCAGCAGTTTGGGACTAGCGGGGATGAGCTCCTACGAGCAGTACTTC
.	TRBD1	TRBV19	TRBJ1-1	CASKDDFGTGGLLGDTEAFF	TGTGCCAGTAAGGATGACTTCGGGACAGGGGGCCTACTTGGGGACACTGAAGCTTTCTTT
.	TRBD1	TRBV4-3	TRBJ1-2	CASSQDHRGQALGGYTF	TGCGCCAGCAGCCAAGATCACCGGGGACAGGCCTTAGGTGGCTACACCTTC
.	.	TRBV7-2	TRBJ1-3	CASSPRDSSGNTIYF	TGTGCCAGCAGCCCCAGGGATTCCTCTGGAAACACCATATATTTT
.	TRBD1	TRBV7-2	TRBJ1-5	CASSLSGQARQPQHF	TGTGCCAGCAGCCTGTCCGGACAGGCCCGTCAGCCCCAGCATTTT
medium-sized	TRBD1	TRBV13	TRBJ1-2	CASSYLQGVRIYGYTF	TGTGCCAGCAGCTATCTACAGGGGGTACGAATTTATGGCTACACCTTC
few	TRBD1	TRBV7-9	TRBJ2-7	CASSLKGQGNYEQYF	TGTGCCAGCAGCTTAAAGGGACAGGGGAACTACGAGCAGTACTTC
.	.	TRBV10-3	TRBJ2-3	CATQVAPTDTQYF	TGTGCCACCCAGGTGGCACCCACAGATACGCAGTATTTT
.	.	TRBV4-3	TRBJ1-2	CASSQEVTAGLNYGYTF	TGCGCCAGCAGCCAAGAGGTGACAGCCGGACTAAACTATGGCTACACCTTC
.	.	TRBV4-1	TRBJ1-3	CASSEGISGNTIYF	TGCGCCAGCTCGGAGGGGATAAGTGGAAACACCATATATTTT
medium-sized	.	TRBV6-5	TRBJ1-5	CASSAGFYSNQPQHF	TGTGCCAGCAGTGCAGGGTTCTATAGCAATCAGCCCCAGCATTTT
once	TRBD1	TRBV15	TRBJ1-5	CATSSRTGYSNQPQHF	TGTGCCACCAGCTCAAGGACAGGCTATAGCAATCAGCCCCAGCATTTT
.	.	TRBV2	TRBJ1-2	CASGEGSYYGYTF	TGTGCCAGCGGGGAGGGGTCTTACTATGGCTACACCTTC
once	TRBD1	TRBV6-5	TRBJ2-7	CASSRGQVRKHEQYF	TGTGCCAGCAGTCGTGGACAGGTGAGGAAACACGAGCAGTACTTC
.	TRBD1	TRBV4-3	TRBJ2-1	CASSQEPDRGDDEQFF	TGCGCCAGCAGCCAAGAGCCGGACAGGGGAGATGATGAGCAGTTCTTC
.	TRBD1	TRBV6-1	TRBJ1-1	CASSDPSQGAFPGNTEAFF	TGTGCCAGCAGTGACCCCTCACAGGGGGCATTCCCAGGGAACACTGAAGCTTTCTTT
once	.	TRBV27	TRBJ1-2	CASSTLRDSLDYGYTF	TGTGCCAGCAGTACTCTACGGGACTCTCTAGACTATGGCTACACCTTC
.	.	TRBV6-4	TRBJ2-6	CASSDSQSGANVLTF	TGTGCCAGCAGTGACTCACAGTCTGGGGCCAACGTCCTGACTTTC
.	.	TRBV7-2	TRBJ1-2	CASSLGGRLYGYTF	TGTGCCAGCAGCTTAGGGGGCAGGCTCTATGGCTACACCTTC
.	.	TRBV6-1	TRBJ2-7	CASSDATTYEQYF	TGTGCCAGCAGTGATGCGACTACCTACGAGCAGTACTTC
once	.	TRBV7-8	TRBJ2-7	CASSFQGSLSSYEQYF	TGTGCCAGCAGCTTCCAGGGGTCCCTGAGCTCCTACGAGCAGTACTTC
few	TRBD1	TRBV6-1	TRBJ1-3	CASSETGDSGNTIYF	TGTGCCAGCAGTGAGACAGGGGACTCTGGAAACACCATATATTTT
medium-sized	.	TRBV15	TRBJ2-7	CATSRESAGYEQYF	TGTGCCACCAGCAGAGAGTCTGCGGGCTACGAGCAGTACTTC
.	TRBD1	TRBV11-2	TRBJ1-1	CASSFGQGLVRAFF	TGTGCCAGCAGCTTTGGACAGGGATTAGTGAGAGCTTTCTTT
.	.	TRBV6-6	TRBJ1-5	CASSYFGNQPQHF	TGTGCCAGCAGTTATTTCGGGAATCAGCCCCAGCATTTT
.	.	TRBV21-1	TRBJ2-5	CASSKGGSGGYETQYF	TGTGCCAGCAGCAAAGGGGGTAGCGGGGGCTATGAGACCCAGTACTTC
few	TRBD1	TRBV15	TRBJ1-5	CATSRDGTANQPQHF	TGTGCCACCAGCAGAGACGGGACAGCCAATCAGCCCCAGCATTTT
.	.	TRBV29-1	TRBJ2-5	CSVERGRSETQYF	TGCAGCGTTGAAAGGGGGAGATCGGAGACCCAGTACTTC
.	TRBD1	TRBV5-1	TRBJ2-7	CASSLGGTGVHEQYF	TGCGCCAGCAGCTTGGGGGGGACAGGGGTCCACGAGCAGTACTTC
.	.	TRBV9	TRBJ1-1	CASSVSLAEAEAFF	TGTGCCAGCAGCGTCAGTTTAGCAGAGGCTGAAGCTTTCTTT
.	TRBD1	TRBV15	TRBJ1-1	CATSRETGLVTEAFF	TGTGCCACCAGCAGAGAGACAGGGCTGGTCACTGAAGCTTTCTTT
.	.	TRBV4-1	TRBJ1-2	CASSQEYTDNFYGYTF	TGCGCCAGCAGCCAAGAATATACAGACAACTTCTATGGCTACACCTTC
.	.	TRBV6-5	TRBJ2-7	CASGLAEQYF	TGTGCCAGCGGGCTAGCTGAGCAGTACTTC
.	.	TRBV7-3	TRBJ1-2	CASSADSLNYGYTF	TGTGCCAGCAGCGCCGACAGCTTAAACTATGGCTACACCTTC
once	.	TRBV27	TRBJ1-6	CASSGGSYGYNSPLHF	TGTGCCAGCAGTGGAGGATCCTACGGGTATAATTCACCCCTCCACTTT
.	.	TRBV6-5	TRBJ1-1	CAAQREGSRTEAFF	TGTGCCGCACAAAGGGAGGGGAGTCGCACTGAAGCTTTCTTT
.	.	TRBV7-9	TRBJ1-2	CASSLVPSNYGYTF	TGTGCCAGCAGCTTAGTTCCCTCTAACTATGGCTACACCTTC
.	.	TRBV4-3	TRBJ2-1	CASSQDLVSRYNEQFF	TGCGCCAGCAGCCAAGATTTGGTATCGAGGTACAATGAGCAGTTCTTC
.	TRBD1	TRBV6-4	TRBJ2-2	CASSAGTGATGELFF	TGTGCCAGCAGTGCTGGGACAGGGGCCACCGGGGAGCTGTTTTTT
.	.	TRBV27	TRBJ2-1	CASRARFQPGQFF	TGTGCCAGCAGGGCCAGGTTCCAGCCCGGGCAGTTCTTC
.	TRBD1	TRBV10-3	TRBJ2-7	CAISSGTVYEQYF	TGTGCCATCAGTTCCGGGACAGTCTACGAGCAGTACTTC
.	TRBD1	TRBV4-2	TRBJ1-5	CASSQDPPGQVNQPQHF	TGTGCCAGCAGCCAAGATCCTCCGGGACAGGTAAATCAGCCCCAGCATTTT
.	TRBD2	TRBV5-4	TRBJ2-7	CASHRGGGYEQYF	TGTGCCAGCCACCGGGGGGGTGGGTACGAGCAGTACTTC
once	.	TRBV5-1	TRBJ2-2	CASSLVPDTGELFF	TGCGCCAGCAGCTTGGTCCCAGACACCGGGGAGCTGTTTTTT
.	.	TRBV6-5	TRBJ2-7	CASSIDKGGGPEQYF	TGTGCCAGCAGCATCGATAAGGGGGGGGGTCCCGAGCAGTACTTC
.	.	TRBV20-1	TRBJ2-7	CSANREYEQYF	TGCAGTGCAAATAGAGAGTACGAGCAGTACTTC
.	TRBD1	TRBV6-1	TRBJ2-1	CASALQGEYNEQFF	TGTGCCAGCGCTCTACAGGGGGAATACAATGAGCAGTTCTTC
few	.	TRBV5-5	TRBJ1-3	CASSHDKGPGNTIYF	TGTGCCAGCAGCCATGACAAGGGGCCTGGAAACACCATATATTTT
.	.	TRBV30	TRBJ1-2	CAWSVPSRGSGYTF	TGTGCCTGGAGTGTACCTTCACGAGGTAGTGGCTACACCTTC
.	.	TRBV5-1	TRBJ2-1	CASSPLAPEYEQFF	TGCGCCAGCAGCCCTTTAGCCCCAGAGTATGAGCAGTTCTTC
.	TRBD1	TRBV6-5	TRBJ1-5	CASSIQGAGQPQHF	TGTGCCAGCAGTATACAGGGGGCGGGTCAGCCCCAGCATTTT
once	.	TRBV18	TRBJ2-5	CASSPRQQETQYF	TGTGCCAGCTCACCACGGCAGCAAGAGACCCAGTACTTC
.	.	TRBV5-1	TRBJ2-6	CASSYRTAGANVLTF	TGCGCCAGCAGCTACCGGACAGCTGGGGCCAACGTCCTGACTTTC
.	.	TRBV27	TRBJ1-5	CASRRDSLGNQPQHF	TGTGCCAGCAGACGGGACTCCCTCGGCAATCAGCCCCAGCATTTT